This TCR beta chain was sequenced in a study of T cell responses to AZD1222 COVID-19 vaccine (dated by TCRdb to about 2021). Regarding the research as a whole: A total of around 240 trial participants underwent TCR sequencing, of whom about 200 received two doses of AZD1222 and approximately 25 received two doses of the MenACWY control vaccine. Trial participants were enrolled by age into subgroups of 18-55, 56-69 and 70-plus years, and around 150, 28 and 57 TCR-sequenced participants, respectively, were included in these subgroups.

The CDR3 regions of human TCRbeta chains were analyzed by immunosequencing. Regarding the original processing steps: Repertoire TCRs were matched against a reference library of SARS-CoV-2-specific TCRs generated with the MIRA antigen-specificity platform. Breadth was defined as the fraction of unique TCRs that were SARS-CoV-2-associated. Depth was defined as the fraction of total T cells that were SARS-CoV-2-associated. Using the MIRA data, each spike-specific TCR was mapped to the spike region that the TCR reacts to and placed in a CD4 or CD8 class. Log10-transformed breadth and depth values were compared by one-way ANOVA with Sidak's multiple comparisons tests. The clones in this table, taken by TCRdb from immuneACCESS, are in-frame only. Not every clone is retained; where verified, under half of the shortfall comes from an unresolved V gene, and the cause of the rest is unknown. V, J and clone size were drawn from that table, and D and trimming were deduced from the DNA. This specimen's table enumerates around 150,000 clones. About 2.2% of the sample comes from the top ten.

The time point label on this specimen signifies: baseline before first vaccination. Vaccinee samples came from UK trials COV001 and COV002, including a single-blind randomized controlled phase 2/3 trial of AZD1222 (ChAdOx1 nCoV-19) in healthy adults. For TCRbeta chain sequencing, PBMC samples were collected from trial participants at day 0 and at day 28 after the second dose. Comment on this clone: What this receptor recognizes is not known.

What the authors observed across the whole study: The 56-69-year group was small, and its depth increase did not reach significance, likely because of low power. Conclusions about previously exposed vaccinees are limited, since just a handful of AZD1222 recipients were seropositive for SARS-CoV-2 at baseline. Because no day 14 peak-response samples were available, the repertoires could be characterized only after the peak T cell response. Reportedly, close to half of the unique spike-specific TCRs recognized epitopes lying outside the regions that are mutated in the B.1.351 and B.1.1.7 variants. Participants were mostly white British and included more females than males, and it was suggested by the authors that clonal diversity may have been underestimated. The whole spike protein was spanned by vaccine-associated CD4 TCRs, and dominant responses were seen in regions 160-218 and 743-854. After two AZD1222 doses, both the breadth and the depth of spike-specific TCRs were significantly higher than at day 0 and than in MenACWY recipients.

Sequencing input: peripheral blood. The source is an adult in good health.

The CDR3 protein is CAGGPGGVGYTF. The nucleotide sequence is given as TGTGCCGGAGGACCCGGGGGAGTGGGCTACACCTTC. The chain employs TRBV2 and TRBJ1-2; a tentative D call is TRBD1 (5 bases match). The CDR3 spans 12 residues, from the cysteine through the phenylalanine. Only the CDR3 part of the read is kept: 36 bases, read in frame from the first base. V is pared back by 11 bases and J by 8 bases, with 18 bases lying between the germline termini. CDR1 and CDR2 (SNHLY, FYNNEI) derive from the germline V gene.